This entry is about one T cell receptor (beta chain). The sample belongs to a study of blood T cells in healthy people across ages. Together with a sample-barcoded 5' primer, a J-beta primer mix was included in a second PCR lasting 7 to 11 cycles. TCRdb fed the 5' RACE reads into MiXCR, producing one record per CDR3 protein. The table has some 1.5 million distinct CDR3 sequences, roughly 28% seen once; the top ten hold about 7.7%. Caucasian individuals from Russia who were healthy and aged 6 to 90 acted as donors. Trimming removed 3 bases from V and 6 bases from J, with 23 bases in between. Germline CDR1 is LGHDT and CDR2 is YNNKEL (reference sequence). The CDR3 runs 17 residues.

The sequence came from a woman younger than 45 in good health. The chain couples TRBV3-1 to TRBJ1-1, with a tentative D call TRBD1 (5 bases). The sample was blood. CDR3 sequence reads: CASSQKGVGRPRSEAFF. The CDR3 DNA is TGTGCCAGCAGCCAGAAAGGGGTGGGACGTCCTCGGTCTGAAGCTTTCTTT. The full variable domain, with the rest looked up from reference TRBV3-1 and TRBJ1-1, is DTAVSQTPKYLVTQMGNDKSIKCEQNLGHDTMYWYKQDSKKFLKIMFSYNNKELIINETVPNRFSPKSPDKAHLNLHINSLELGDSAVYFCASSQKGVGRPRSEAFFGQGTRLTVV.